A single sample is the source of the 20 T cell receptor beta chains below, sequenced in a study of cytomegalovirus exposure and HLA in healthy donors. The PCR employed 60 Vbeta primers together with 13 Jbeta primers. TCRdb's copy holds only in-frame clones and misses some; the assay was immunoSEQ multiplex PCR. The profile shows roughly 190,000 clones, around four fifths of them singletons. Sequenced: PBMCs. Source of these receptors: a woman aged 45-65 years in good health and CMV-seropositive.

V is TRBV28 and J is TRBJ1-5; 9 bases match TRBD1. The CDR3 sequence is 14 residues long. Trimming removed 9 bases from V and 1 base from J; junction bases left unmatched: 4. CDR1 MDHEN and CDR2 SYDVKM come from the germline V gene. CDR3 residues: CASTGGTSNQPQHF. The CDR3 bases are TGTGCCAGTACAGGGGGCACGAGCAATCAGCCCCAGCATTTT.

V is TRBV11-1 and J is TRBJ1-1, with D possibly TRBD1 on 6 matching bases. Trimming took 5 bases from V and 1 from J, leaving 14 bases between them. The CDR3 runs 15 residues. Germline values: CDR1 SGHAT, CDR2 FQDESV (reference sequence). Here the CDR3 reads CASSPREGENTEAFF. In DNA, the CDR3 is TGTGCCAGCAGCCCCCGGGAGGGGGAGAACACTGAAGCTTTCTTT.

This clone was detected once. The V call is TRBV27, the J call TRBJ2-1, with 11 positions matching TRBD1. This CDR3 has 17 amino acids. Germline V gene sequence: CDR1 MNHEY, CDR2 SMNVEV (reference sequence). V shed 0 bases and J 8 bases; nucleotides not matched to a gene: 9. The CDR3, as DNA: TGTGCCAGCAGTTTATCGGTTGGACAGGGGGCCAGGCATGAGCAGTTCTTC. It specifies CASSLSVGQGARHEQFF.

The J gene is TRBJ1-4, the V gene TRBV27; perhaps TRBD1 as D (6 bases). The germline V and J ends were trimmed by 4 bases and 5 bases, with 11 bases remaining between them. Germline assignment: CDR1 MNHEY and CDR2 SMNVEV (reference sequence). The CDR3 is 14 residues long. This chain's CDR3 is CASSSLGQNEKLFF. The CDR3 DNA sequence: TGTGCCAGCAGTTCCTTAGGACAGAATGAAAAACTGTTTTTT.

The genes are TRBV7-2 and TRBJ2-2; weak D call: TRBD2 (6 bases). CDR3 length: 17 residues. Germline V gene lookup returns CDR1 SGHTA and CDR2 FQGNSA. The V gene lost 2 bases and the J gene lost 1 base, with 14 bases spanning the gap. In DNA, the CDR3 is TGTGCCAGCAGCTTAAAGTTGCGCGGGGTGAACACCGGGGAGCTGTTTTTT. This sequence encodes CASSLKLRGVNTGELFF.

For the CDR3, the DNA is TGTGCCAGCAGTGAAGCGCGTGAGCCCCAGCATTTT. Protein sequence: CASSEAREPQHF. This chain joins TRBV2 and TRBJ1-5; D unclear. Germline CDR1 and CDR2: SNHLY and FYNNEI. The CDR3 spans 12 residues. Trimming cost V 0 bases and J 8 bases, with 5 bases left between them.

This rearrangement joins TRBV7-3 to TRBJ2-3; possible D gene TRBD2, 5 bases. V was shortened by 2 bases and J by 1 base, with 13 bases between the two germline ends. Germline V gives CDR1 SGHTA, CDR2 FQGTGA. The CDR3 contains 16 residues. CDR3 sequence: CASSLGLERRTDTQYF. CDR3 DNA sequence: TGTGCCAGCAGCTTAGGACTGGAGCGACGCACAGATACGCAGTATTTT.

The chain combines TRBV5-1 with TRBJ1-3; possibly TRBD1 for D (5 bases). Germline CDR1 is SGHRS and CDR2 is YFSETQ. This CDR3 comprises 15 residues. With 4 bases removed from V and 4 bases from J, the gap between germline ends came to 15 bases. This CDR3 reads CASSHDSRSGNTIYF. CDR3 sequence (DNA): TGCGCCAGCAGCCACGACAGTCGCTCGGGAAACACCATATATTTT.

This CDR3 is CASSPRQGASPYNSPLHF. In nucleotides, the CDR3 is TGCGCCAGCAGCCCCAGACAGGGGGCTTCTCCTTATAATTCACCCCTCCACTTT. This chain links TRBV5-1 with TRBJ1-6, with 10 bases that match TRBD1. Germline V gene lookup returns CDR1 SGHRS and CDR2 YFSETQ. The CDR3 covers 18 residues. V shed 4 bases and J 4 bases; nucleotides not matched to a gene: 11.

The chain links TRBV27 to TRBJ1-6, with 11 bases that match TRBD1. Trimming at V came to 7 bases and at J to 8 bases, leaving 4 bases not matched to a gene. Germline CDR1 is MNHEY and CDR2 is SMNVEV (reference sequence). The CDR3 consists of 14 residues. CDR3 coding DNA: TGTGCCAGCAAGGACAGGGGGCCCCATTCACCCCTCCACTTT. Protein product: CASKDRGPHSPLHF.

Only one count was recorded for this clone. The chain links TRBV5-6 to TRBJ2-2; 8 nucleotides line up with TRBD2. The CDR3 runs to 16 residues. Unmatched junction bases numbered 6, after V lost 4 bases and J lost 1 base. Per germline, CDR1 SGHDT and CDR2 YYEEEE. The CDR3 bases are TGTGCCAGCAGCCATTGGAGCGGGGGGAACACCGGGGAGCTGTTTTTT. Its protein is CASSHWSGGNTGELFF.

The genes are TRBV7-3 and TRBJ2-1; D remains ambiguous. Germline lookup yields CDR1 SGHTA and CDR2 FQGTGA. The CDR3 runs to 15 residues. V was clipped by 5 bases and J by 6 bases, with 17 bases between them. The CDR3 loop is CASSPVSTAVNEQFF. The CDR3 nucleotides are TGTGCCAGCAGCCCGGTTTCCACCGCGGTCAATGAGCAGTTCTTC.

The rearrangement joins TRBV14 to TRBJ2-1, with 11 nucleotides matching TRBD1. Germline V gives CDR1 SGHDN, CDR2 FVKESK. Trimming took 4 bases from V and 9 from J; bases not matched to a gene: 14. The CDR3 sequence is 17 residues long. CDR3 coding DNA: TGTGCCAGCAGCCGAGATCCGGGACAGGGGGATTTGTTTGAGCAGTTCTTC. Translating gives CASSRDPGQGDLFEQFF.

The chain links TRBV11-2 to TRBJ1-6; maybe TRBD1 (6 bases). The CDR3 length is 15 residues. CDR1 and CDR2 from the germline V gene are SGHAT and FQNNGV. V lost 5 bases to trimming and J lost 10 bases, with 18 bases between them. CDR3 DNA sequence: TGTGCCAGCAGCACCCCAACAGGGTATGGGTCACCCCTCCACTTT. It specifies CASSTPTGYGSPLHF.

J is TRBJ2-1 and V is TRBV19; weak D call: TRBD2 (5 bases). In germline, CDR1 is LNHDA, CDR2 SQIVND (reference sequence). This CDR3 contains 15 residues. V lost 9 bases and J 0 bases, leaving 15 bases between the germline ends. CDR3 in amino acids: CASAPEASSYNEQFF. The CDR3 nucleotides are TGTGCCAGCGCCCCGGAGGCTAGCTCCTACAATGAGCAGTTCTTC.

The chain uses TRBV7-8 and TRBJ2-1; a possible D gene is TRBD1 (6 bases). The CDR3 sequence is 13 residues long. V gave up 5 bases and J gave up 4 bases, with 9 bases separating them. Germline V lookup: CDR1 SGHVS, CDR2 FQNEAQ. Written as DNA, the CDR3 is TGTGCCAGCAGCCTCGGGACATACAATGAGCAGTTCTTC. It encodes CASSLGTYNEQFF.

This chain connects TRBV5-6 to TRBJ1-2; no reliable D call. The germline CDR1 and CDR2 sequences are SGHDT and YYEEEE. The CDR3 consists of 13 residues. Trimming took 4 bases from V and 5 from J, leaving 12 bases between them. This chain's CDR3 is CASSVQSLYGYTF. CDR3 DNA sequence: TGTGCCAGCAGCGTACAGAGCTTATATGGCTACACCTTC. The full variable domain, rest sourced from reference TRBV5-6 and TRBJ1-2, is DAGVTQSPTHLIKTRGQQVTLRCSPKSGHDTVSWYQQALGQGPQFIFQYYEEEERQRGNFPDRFSGHQFPNYSSELNVNALLLGDSALYLCASSVQSLYGYTFGSGTRLTVV.

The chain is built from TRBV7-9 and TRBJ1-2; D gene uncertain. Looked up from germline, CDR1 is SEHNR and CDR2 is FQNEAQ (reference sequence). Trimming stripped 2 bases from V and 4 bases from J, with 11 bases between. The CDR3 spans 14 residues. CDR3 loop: CASSLIGDGYGYTF. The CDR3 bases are TGTGCCAGCAGCTTAATCGGGGATGGCTATGGCTACACCTTC.

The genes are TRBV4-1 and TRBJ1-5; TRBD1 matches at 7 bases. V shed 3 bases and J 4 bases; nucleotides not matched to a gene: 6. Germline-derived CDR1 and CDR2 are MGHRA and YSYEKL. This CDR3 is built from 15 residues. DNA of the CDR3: TGCGCCAGCAGCCACCCGGGACAGAGGAATCAGCCCCAGCATTTT. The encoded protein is CASSHPGQRNQPQHF.

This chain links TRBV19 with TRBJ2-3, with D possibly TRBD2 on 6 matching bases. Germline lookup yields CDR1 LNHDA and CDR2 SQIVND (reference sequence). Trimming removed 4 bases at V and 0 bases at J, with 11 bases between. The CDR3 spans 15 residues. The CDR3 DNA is TGTGCCAGTAGTACGGGACTGGCTAGCACAGATACGCAGTATTTT. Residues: CASSTGLASTDTQYF.